These T cell receptor beta chains were read from a single sample in a study of blood T cell repertoires in COVID-19. Profiling relied on immunoSEQ multiplex PCR, and the TCRdb table lists in-frame clones only, not all of them. The repertoire has around 150,000 clones, around three quarters of them found once; the top ten carry roughly 4.5%. Sequenced input: peripheral blood. The origin of the receptors is a man in his sixties with acute or convalescent COVID-19. The CDR3 runs from the conserved cysteine through the conserved F or W. The order of the fields is CDR3 protein, CDR3 DNA, clone size, J gene, D gene, V gene. A D gene is named only where the DNA matches it firmly. A clone size is listed for some rows: how often the clone was seen (once, few, many), or a class if it is expanded.

CASSLSGTGLYEQYF,TGTGCCAGCAGCCTCTCCGGGACAGGACTCTACGAGCAGTACTTC,medium-sized,TRBJ2-7,TRBD1,TRBV3-1/TRBV3-2
CASSPGLYGYTF,TGTGCCAGCAGCCCCGGACTCTATGGCTACACCTTC,-,TRBJ1-2,-,TRBV14
CASRGQGSSPQHF,TGTGCCAGCAGAGGACAGGGGTCCTCGCCCCAGCATTTT,-,TRBJ1-5,TRBD1,TRBV27
CASSLRGRDAYYGYTF,TGTGCCAGCAGCTTGAGGGGGCGGGACGCCTATTATGGCTACACCTTC,-,TRBJ1-2,TRBD1,TRBV13
CASSDEGTPYEQYF,TGTGCCAGCAGTGACGAGGGTACGCCCTACGAGCAGTACTTC,-,TRBJ2-7,-,TRBV2
CASSQVVQTTDTQYF,TGTGCCAGCAGCCAAGTGGTACAGACCACAGATACGCAGTATTTT,-,TRBJ2-3,-,TRBV4-2
CASSGASLAGTGELFF,TGTGCCAGCAGCGGCGCTAGTTTAGCCGGTACCGGGGAGCTGTTTTTT,-,TRBJ2-2,-,TRBV5-4
CASSPGDGNYGYTF,TGTGCCAGCAGCCCAGGGGACGGTAACTATGGCTACACCTTC,-,TRBJ1-2,-,TRBV11-2
CASSTGISVSYEQYF,TGCGCCAGCAGCACCGGGATTAGCGTCTCCTACGAGCAGTACTTC,once,TRBJ2-7,-,TRBV5-1
CASNLVAGGTSEQFF,TGTGCCAGCAACCTTGTAGCGGGAGGAACTAGTGAGCAGTTCTTC,-,TRBJ2-1,TRBD2,TRBV2
CASSVGHSGSYEQYF,TGTGCCAGCAGCGTAGGCCATAGCGGGAGCTACGAGCAGTACTTC,-,TRBJ2-7,TRBD2,TRBV9
CASSTRTSGTNRKQFF,TGTGCCAGTAGTACGAGGACTAGCGGGACCAACAGAAAGCAGTTCTTC,-,TRBJ2-1,TRBD2,TRBV19
CASSFDRVSSPLHF,TGTGCCAGCAGCTTCGACAGGGTTAGTTCACCCCTCCACTTT,-,TRBJ1-6,TRBD1,TRBV7-9
CASSQDRRTGISGANVLTF,TGTGCCAGCAGCCAAGATAGGAGGACAGGGATTTCTGGGGCCAACGTCCTGACTTTC,-,TRBJ2-6,TRBD1,TRBV3-1/TRBV3-2
CASHPSGSSYEQYF,TGTGCCAGCCACCCTAGCGGAAGCTCCTACGAGCAGTACTTC,few,TRBJ2-7,TRBD2,TRBV6-6
CASSVSTGPQHF,TGTGCCAGCAGTGTCAGTACAGGGCCCCAGCATTTT,few,TRBJ1-5,-,TRBV12-3/TRBV12-4
CASSVRQGPPSSGNTIYF,TGTGCCAGCAGCGTGAGACAGGGCCCTCCAAGCTCTGGAAACACCATATATTTT,-,TRBJ1-3,TRBD1,TRBV9
CASSEGTGITEAFF,TGCGCCAGCAGCGAGGGGACAGGGATTACTGAAGCTTTCTTT,-,TRBJ1-1,TRBD1,TRBV5-1
CAWGGSGSIADTQYF,TGTGCCTGGGGAGGTAGCGGGAGTATCGCAGATACGCAGTATTTT,-,TRBJ2-3,TRBD2,TRBV30
CASARLAGGEEQFF,TGTGCTAGTGCCCGACTAGCGGGAGGCGAAGAGCAGTTCTTC,-,TRBJ2-1,TRBD2,TRBV12-5
CASSLTRGRGTGELFF,TGTGCCAGCAGCTTGACGAGGGGGCGAGGGACCGGGGAGCTGTTTTTT,-,TRBJ2-2,TRBD1,TRBV7-6
CASSSAGVQFLDEQFF,TGTGCCAGTAGTTCAGCCGGGGTACAATTTTTGGATGAGCAGTTCTTC,-,TRBJ2-1,-,TRBV19
CASSHYGQYSYNEQFF,TGTGCCAGCAGCCACTACGGACAGTACTCCTACAATGAGCAGTTCTTC,-,TRBJ2-1,-,TRBV13
CASSKEGPRRTEAFF,TGTGCCAGCAGCAAAGAGGGCCCCCGAAGGACTGAAGCTTTCTTT,-,TRBJ1-1,-,TRBV2
CASSVGPKINEQFF,TGTGCCAGCAGCGTAGGTCCAAAAATCAATGAGCAGTTCTTC,-,TRBJ2-1,-,TRBV9
CASSIRGSNTDTQYF,TGTGCCAGTAGTATCCGGGGTTCAAACACAGATACGCAGTATTTT,-,TRBJ2-3,-,TRBV19
CASSPSGGGLNTGELFF,TGTGCCAGCAGCCCTTCGGGAGGGGGCCTAAACACCGGGGAGCTGTTTTTT,-,TRBJ2-2,-,TRBV5-4
CASSLVGGGNEKLFF,TGTGCCAGCAGTTTGGTGGGAGGGGGTAATGAAAAACTGTTTTTT,-,TRBJ1-4,-,TRBV28
CASSQVTGNTEAFF,TGCGCCAGCAGCCAAGTAACAGGGAACACTGAAGCTTTCTTT,once,TRBJ1-1,-,TRBV4-1
CASSEDAKNYGYTF,TGTGCCAGCAGTGAAGATGCGAAGAACTATGGCTACACCTTC,few,TRBJ1-2,-,TRBV2
CASSETRTGTYEQYF,TGTGCCAGCAGTGAAACAAGGACAGGTACCTACGAGCAGTACTTC,-,TRBJ2-7,TRBD1,TRBV2
CASDRTRGTEAFF,TGTGCCAGCGACCGGACAAGGGGGACTGAAGCTTTCTTT,-,TRBJ1-1,-,TRBV6-5
CAWNGQGPYEQYF,TGTGCCTGGAATGGACAGGGACCCTACGAGCAGTACTTC,once,TRBJ2-7,TRBD1,TRBV30
CATESGFLANYGYTF,TGTGCCACCGAAAGTGGCTTCCTAGCTAACTATGGCTACACCTTC,-,TRBJ1-2,-,TRBV10-3
CASTPQGGRRNTEAFF,TGTGCCAGCACCCCCCAGGGAGGCAGGAGGAACACTGAAGCTTTCTTT,many,TRBJ1-1,-,TRBV7-2
CSVEDPQDKREYNEQFF,TGCAGCGTTGAAGATCCCCAAGACAAGCGGGAATACAATGAGCAGTTCTTC,few,TRBJ2-1,TRBD2,TRBV29-1
CATSMGQAVQDTQYF,TGTGCCACCAGCATGGGACAGGCCGTCCAAGATACGCAGTATTTT,-,TRBJ2-3,TRBD1,TRBV15
CASSPRTGNHEQYF,TGTGCCAGCAGCCCTCGGACAGGCAACCACGAGCAGTACTTC,-,TRBJ2-7,TRBD1,TRBV9
CASSFGGVNTEAFF,TGCGCCAGCAGCTTCGGGGGGGTGAACACTGAAGCTTTCTTT,-,TRBJ1-1,-,TRBV5-1
CASSLFRVSSTDTQYF,TGTGCCAGCAGCTTATTCAGGGTATCTAGCACAGATACGCAGTATTTT,-,TRBJ2-3,-,TRBV7-8
CASSLGATGGQETQYF,TGTGCCAGCAGCTTGGGGGCGACAGGGGGCCAAGAGACCCAGTACTTC,few,TRBJ2-5,TRBD1,TRBV5-5
CATSGRTGLAGVRGTDTQYF,TGTGCCACCAGTGGTCGAACGGGACTAGCGGGAGTTCGGGGCACAGATACGCAGTATTTT,-,TRBJ2-3,TRBD2,TRBV24-1
CAEASGATDTQYF,TGTGCCGAAGCTAGCGGAGCGACAGATACGCAGTATTTT,-,TRBJ2-3,TRBD2,TRBV10-3
CASSESSSGGNIQYF,TGCGCCAGCAGTGAGTCCTCTAGCGGGGGAAACATTCAGTACTTC,-,TRBJ2-4,TRBD2,TRBV10-1
CASRGTDSGNTIYF,TGTGCCAGCAGGGGGACAGACTCTGGAAACACCATATATTTT,-,TRBJ1-3,TRBD1,TRBV25-1
CASSQDFDTPVRTQYF,TGTGCCAGCAGCCAAGATTTTGATACCCCCGTGAGGACCCAGTACTTC,many,TRBJ2-5,-,TRBV3-1/TRBV3-2